These 8 T cell receptor beta chains originate from one sample sequenced in a study of shared clonotypes between healthy human individuals. The method was immunoSEQ multiplex PCR; TCRdb's version includes in-frame clones alone and lacks a portion of them. The repertoire has around 2.1 million clones, about 94% of them found once; the top ten carry 0.13%. Sequencing was carried out using naive CD4+ T cells sorted from blood. Regarding subset: CD45RA+ positively selected. The receptors originated from a man between 18 and 29 years old in good health.

This chain connects TRBV18 to TRBJ1-6; D is possibly TRBD1 (5 bases). The CDR3 sequence is 16 residues long. V lost 4 bases to trimming and J lost 7 bases, with 17 bases between them. CDR1 and CDR2 (germline): KGHSH, LQKENI. The CDR3 coding sequence is TGTGCCAGCTCACAGACTCGGACGGGACCCAATTCACCCCTCCACTTT. Translating gives CASSQTRTGPNSPLHF.

The CDR3 is CASSVGQRGTDTQYF. CDR3 DNA sequence: TGTGCCAGCAGCGTAGGCCAGCGGGGCACAGATACGCAGTATTTT. This sequence joins TRBV9 and TRBJ2-3, with a weak D call TRBD2 (6 bases). V was trimmed by 0 bases and J by 1 base, leaving 9 bases between them. CDR3 size: 15 residues. CDR1 and CDR2 (germline): SGDLS, YYNGEE.

The chain links TRBV25-1 to TRBJ2-3; D remains ambiguous. This CDR3 has 14 amino acids. Germline CDR1 is MGHDK and CDR2 is SYGVNS. V lost 4 bases and J lost 4, with 12 bases in between. CDR3 region: CASSGPGYADTQYF. In DNA form, the CDR3 reads TGTGCCAGCAGTGGGCCAGGCTACGCAGATACGCAGTATTTT. Using reference TRBV25-1 and TRBJ2-3 for the parts outside the CDR3, the full variable domain is EADIYQTPRYLVIGTGKKITLECSQTMGHDKMYWYQQDPGMELHLIHYSYGVNSTEKGDLSSESTVSRIRTEHFPLTLESARPSHTSQYLCASSGPGYADTQYFGPGTRLTVL.

J is TRBJ1-4 and V is TRBV5-1; perhaps TRBD1 as D (5 bases). This CDR3 region has 15 residues. Germline V CDR1 and CDR2: SGHRS, YFSETQ. V was shortened by 0 bases and J by 8 bases, with 14 bases between the two germline ends. The CDR3 DNA reads TGCGCCAGCAGCTTGGGGGCGCAGGGAAAGGAAAAACTGTTTTTT. It codes for CASSLGAQGKEKLFF.

The V and J genes are TRBV19 and TRBJ2-3, with D unclear. This CDR3 contains 14 residues. Trimming removed 3 bases at V and 3 bases at J, with 10 bases between. Germline V gene lookup returns CDR1 LNHDA and CDR2 SQIVND (reference sequence). The CDR3 loop is CASSIPPETDTQYF. Written as DNA, the CDR3 is TGTGCCAGTAGTATTCCTCCCGAGACAGATACGCAGTATTTT. Full variable domain (remainder filled in from reference TRBV19 and TRBJ2-3): DGGITQSPKYLFRKEGQNVTLSCEQNLNHDAMYWYRQDPGQGLRLIYYSQIVNDFQKGDIAEGYSVSREKKESFPLTVTSAQKNPTAFYLCASSIPPETDTQYFGPGTRLTVL.

The count of this clone is one. The chain couples TRBV7-9 to TRBJ1-6, with a tentative D call TRBD1 (5 bases). This CDR3 spans 14 amino acids. Trimming pared 11 bases from V and 5 bases from J, leaving 16 bases between. Germline CDR1 and CDR2: SEHNR and FQNEAQ (reference sequence). The CDR3, as DNA: TGTGCCGTGTCGCCGGGACTAAATAATTCACCCCTCCACTTT. Translated, it gives CAVSPGLNNSPLHF.

V gene TRBV11-2 combines with J gene TRBJ1-2; D is unclear. CDR1 is SGHAT and CDR2 is FQNNGV in the germline V gene. The V end was cut by 2 bases, the J end by 12 bases, with 13 bases between. This CDR3 spans 12 amino acids. The CDR3 loop is CASSLIPTENTF. CDR3 DNA: TGTGCCAGCAGCTTAATCCCTACGGAAAACACCTTC. Using reference TRBV11-2 and TRBJ1-2 for the parts outside the CDR3, the full variable domain is EAGVAQSPRYKIIEKRQSVAFWCNPISGHATLYWYQQILGQGPKLLIQFQNNGVVDDSQLPKDRFSAERLKGVDSTLKIQPAKLEDSAVYLCASSLIPTENTFGSGTRLTVV.

The chain recombines TRBV7-2 with TRBJ2-1; 12 nucleotides align to TRBD1. V gave up 1 base and J gave up 1 base; unmatched junction bases: 5. The germline gives CDR1 SGHTA, CDR2 FQGNSA. The CDR3 extends over 18 amino acids. CDR3 sequence: CASSLVWGQGASYNEQFF. The CDR3 DNA reads as TGTGCCAGCAGCTTAGTGTGGGGACAGGGGGCATCCTACAATGAGCAGTTCTTC. The whole variable domain, filled in from reference TRBV7-2 and TRBJ2-1, reads GAGVSQSPSNKVTEKGKDVELRCDPISGHTALYWYRQSLGQGLEFLIYFQGNSAPDKSGLPSDRFSAERTGGSVSTLTIQRTQQEDSAVYLCASSLVWGQGASYNEQFFGPGTRLTVL.